One and the same sample provided the 9 T cell receptor beta chains below, sequenced in a study of identical twins. Using its own MiXCR run on the 5' RACE reads, TCRdb lists one record per CDR3 protein. The table lists approximately 600,000 distinct CDR3 sequences, just over 7% of them singletons. The same data also went into a second study, on yellow fever vaccine responses in identical twins.

The sample was PBMCs. The receptors stem from a woman aged 18-29 years in good health.

This clonotype has ten or more counts. The CDR3 region is CAISESVAGGGYGYTF. The CDR3 nucleotides read TGTGCCATCAGTGAGTCGGTGGCAGGAGGGGGCTATGGCTACACCTTC. V gene TRBV10-3 combines with J gene TRBJ1-2, with D possibly matching TRBD1 (6 bases). CDR3 size: 16 residues. Trimming shortened V by 0 bases and J by 4 bases, and 15 bases separated the two germline ends. The germline V gene encodes CDR1 ENHRY and CDR2 SYGVKD.

This clonotype appeared many times. Sequence at one end of the junction differs from germline and may be a read error. The chain is built from TRBV11-2 and TRBJ2-2, with D uncertain. This CDR3 region has 12 residues. CDR1 is SGHAT and CDR2 is FQNNGV in the germline V gene. CDR3 protein: CASSRLTRELFF. CDR3 DNA sequence: TGTGCCAGCAGCAGACTCACCCGGGAGCTGTTTTTT.

This clonotype occurred many times. The chain joins TRBV10-3 to TRBJ1-2; 9 bases line up with TRBD1. The germline gives CDR1 ENHRY, CDR2 SYGVKD. There are 11 residues in the CDR3. V was clipped by 8 bases and J by 7 bases; unmatched bases: 2. Written as DNA, the CDR3 is TGTGCCATCGGGACAGGGTTTGGCTACACCTTC. It translates to CAIGTGFGYTF.

This clonotype was detected a few times. This chain connects TRBV12-3 or TRBV12-4 to TRBJ2-4, with a weak D call TRBD2 (7 bases). The CDR3 is 16 residues long. Trimming took 4 bases from V and 7 from J, leaving 20 bases between them. The CDR3 DNA reads as TGTGCCAGCAGTTGGGGGCGGGGGACTATGGGGAACATTCAGTACTTC. Its translation is CASSWGRGTMGNIQYF.

This clonotype has just a few counts. This rearrangement joins TRBV5-1 to TRBJ2-1, with 9 nucleotides matching TRBD1. This CDR3 spans 20 amino acids. V gave up 2 bases and J gave up 5 bases; unmatched junction bases: 20. Germline CDR1 reads SGHRS; CDR2 reads YFSETQ. CDR3 sequence (DNA): TGCGCCAGCAGCTTCTTACCGCCGCAACCGGGACAGGGAGGTAACAATGAGCAGTTCTTC. Protein sequence: CASSFLPPQPGQGGNNEQFF.

The V gene is TRBV2, the J gene TRBJ2-7; D possibly corresponds to TRBD1 (6 bases). The CDR3 sequence is 14 residues long. CDR1 SNHLY and CDR2 FYNNEI come from the germline V gene. V was clipped by 4 bases and J by 1 base, with 11 bases between them. The CDR3 nucleotides are TGTGCCAGCAGTGGGGTACAGGGTTCCTACGAGCAGTACGTC. Its protein product is CASSGVQGSYEQYV.

This clonotype was seen many times. CDR3: CASSLLGSSGTYEQYF. The CDR3 DNA follows: TGTGCCAGCAGCCTTCTAGGGTCTAGCGGGACCTACGAGCAGTACTTC. The chain employs TRBV3-1 and TRBJ2-7; 9 bases align to TRBD2. CDR3 length: 16 amino acids. CDR1 is LGHDT, CDR2 YNNKEL, per germline (reference sequence). V was clipped by 4 bases and J by 2 bases; unmatched bases: 9.

J is TRBJ2-6 and V is TRBV10-2; tentative D call: TRBD2 (5 bases). From germline, CDR1 is WSHSY and CDR2 SAAADI. Trimming removed 0 bases from V and 0 bases from J, with 12 bases in between. CDR3 size: 18 residues. This chain's CDR3 is CASSESRAQSSGANVLTF. In DNA form, the CDR3 reads TGCGCCAGCAGTGAGTCGAGGGCGCAGAGCTCTGGGGCCAACGTCCTGACTTTC.

This chain uses TRBV29-1 with TRBJ2-1, with 7 bases matching TRBD1. V was clipped by 7 bases and J by 5 bases; unmatched bases: 11. The CDR3 length is 14 residues. CDR1 and CDR2 (germline): SQVTM, ANQGSEA. The CDR3 DNA reads TGCAGCGATATTACAGGGGTCGGTAACAATGAGCAGTTCTTC. This codes for CSDITGVGNNEQFF.